The 24 T cell receptor beta chains in this list originate from one sample, sequenced in a study of blood T cell repertoires in COVID-19. TCRdb's table, derived via immunoSEQ multiplex PCR, lists solely in-frame clones and lacks some. The sample holds 130,000 or so clones, almost 85% seen once. The source material was PBMCs or T cells enriched from blood (not recorded which). Every receptor here comes from a woman aged 45 to 65 with acute COVID-19.

CDR3 region: CASSLAGGLAGFGHEQFF. Here the CDR3 DNA reads TGTGCCAGCAGCTTAGCGGGCGGACTAGCGGGTTTTGGGCATGAGCAGTTCTTC. V is TRBV7-8 and J is TRBJ2-1; TRBD2 aligns across 11 bases. Per germline, CDR1 SGHVS and CDR2 FQNEAQ. The CDR3 has 18 amino acids. V was pared by 0 bases and J by 8 bases, with 12 bases of the junction left unmatched.

The genes are TRBV18 and TRBJ1-5; D call uncertain. The V end lost 3 bases, the J end lost 7 bases, and 19 bases lay between the germline ends. The CDR3 has 16 residues. The germline V gene has CDR1 KGHSH and CDR2 LQKENI. CDR3 DNA: TGTGCCAGCTCACCGATGGACGGGGAGCTAGGGCAGCCCCAGCATTTT. Translated: CASSPMDGELGQPQHF.

The chain employs TRBV3-1 (or the pseudogene TRBV3-2) and TRBJ1-3; 9 bases fit TRBD1. This CDR3 has 18 residues. Germline V lookup: CDR1 LGHDT, CDR2 YNNKEL (reference sequence). V shed 5 bases and J 5 bases; nucleotides not matched to a gene: 16. The CDR3 loop is CASSEGTGRRGLRNTIYF. CDR3 bases: TGTGCCAGCAGCGAAGGGACAGGGCGCCGTGGCTTAAGAAACACCATATATTTT.

Only one count was recorded for this clone. The V call is TRBV5-1, the J call TRBJ2-3, with a possible D match to TRBD1 (5 bases). The CDR3 covers 14 residues. V shed 4 bases and J shed 5 bases, with 14 bases lying between them. The germline V gene has CDR1 SGHRS and CDR2 YFSETQ. CDR3 in amino acids: CASSQGFHGDTQYF. Here the CDR3 DNA reads TGCGCCAGCAGCCAGGGATTTCACGGAGATACGCAGTATTTT.

This clone was recorded once. V is TRBV2 and J is TRBJ1-2; possible D gene TRBD1, 6 bases. Looked up from germline, CDR1 is SNHLY and CDR2 is FYNNEI. The CDR3 has 18 residues. Trimming removed 4 bases from V and 3 bases from J, with 24 bases in between. CDR3: CASSGLRRNREVDYGYTF. CDR3 nucleotide sequence: TGTGCCAGCAGTGGTCTTCGGCGGAACAGGGAAGTTGACTATGGCTACACCTTC. Looking up the rest from reference TRBV2 and TRBJ1-2 gives the full variable domain: EPEVTQTPSHQVTQMGQEVILRCVPISNHLYFYWYRQILGQKVEFLVSFYNNEISEKSEIFDDQFSVERPDGSNFTLKIRSTKLEDSAMYFCASSGLRRNREVDYGYTFGSGTRLTVV.

This clone was picked up a small number of times. The rearrangement joins TRBV19 to TRBJ1-5, with D hard to call. V dropped 1 base and J dropped 4 bases, with 5 bases sitting between them. CDR3 length: 13 amino acids. Germline loops: CDR1 LNHDA, CDR2 SQIVND (reference sequence). CDR3 in DNA: TGTGCCAGTAGTATAGGCGGTAATCAGCCCCAGCATTTT. Its translation is CASSIGGNQPQHF.

V gene TRBV25-1 combines with J gene TRBJ1-4, with 7 bases fitting TRBD1. The CDR3 extends over 14 amino acids. Trimming took 6 bases from V and 7 from J; bases not matched to a gene: 8. CDR1 and CDR2 from the germline V gene are MGHDK and SYGVNS. CDR3 in amino acids: CASSADREAEKLFF. In DNA form, the CDR3 reads TGTGCCAGCAGCGCAGACAGGGAGGCTGAAAAACTGTTTTTT.

The V call is TRBV6-1, the J call TRBJ1-2; D not certain. The CDR3 covers 15 residues. The V gene lost 1 base and the J gene lost 4 bases, with 13 bases spanning the gap. Germline CDR1 MNHNS, CDR2 SASEGT. CDR3 DNA sequence: TGTGCCAGCAGTGAAGGGCGGGCCAGGTCCTATGGCTACACCTTC. It yields the protein CASSEGRARSYGYTF.

CDR3 sequence (DNA): TGCGCCAGCAGCTTTCTAGCGGGAGTTGGAGGATACGAGCAGTACTTC. As protein: CASSFLAGVGGYEQYF. This sequence joins TRBV5-1 and TRBJ2-7, with 10 bases aligning to TRBD2. Looked up from germline, CDR1 is SGHRS and CDR2 is YFSETQ. The junction had 9 bases not matched to a gene; V was cut back by 2 bases and J by 4 bases. The CDR3 runs 16 residues.

The chain links TRBV3-1 (or the pseudogene TRBV3-2) to TRBJ2-1; D perhaps matches TRBD2 (6 bases). CDR3 length equals 15 residues. V gave up 1 base and J gave up 6 bases, with 13 bases separating them. The V gene's germline CDR1 is LGHDT and CDR2 YNNKEL (reference sequence). The CDR3 region is CASSQGLGRSNEQFF. The CDR3 DNA reads TGTGCCAGCAGCCAAGGACTAGGGAGGAGCAATGAGCAGTTCTTC.

This clone was seen just once. The chain couples TRBV4-1 to TRBJ2-6; no firm D call. V lost 0 bases to trimming and J lost 4 bases, with 10 bases between them. The CDR3 has 16 amino acids. Germline V gene sequence: CDR1 MGHRA, CDR2 YSYEKL. The CDR3: CASSQDLWAGANVLTF. CDR3 DNA: TGCGCCAGCAGCCAAGATCTGTGGGCGGGGGCCAACGTCCTGACTTTC.

Regarding this clone: One junction end disagrees with the germline gene, perhaps due to a read error. The rearrangement links TRBV19 to TRBJ1-5; the match to TRBD1 covers 9 bases. The germline gives CDR1 LNHDA, CDR2 SQIVND (reference sequence). This CDR3 contains 12 residues. The CDR3, as DNA: TGCCCTACAGGGGGCTGGGGTCAGCCCCAGCATTTT. As protein: CPTGGWGQPQHF.

This clone was recorded once. V and J are TRBV9 and TRBJ2-3, with 10 nucleotides matching TRBD2. This CDR3 spans 15 amino acids. Losses at the gene ends were 1 base for V and 4 bases for J; bases not matched to a gene: 3. The germline CDR1 and CDR2 sequences are SGDLS and YYNGEE. The CDR3 DNA reads TGTGCCAGCAGCGTACTAGCGGGAGCCGCAGATACGCAGTATTTT. Translated, it gives CASSVLAGAADTQYF.

The rearrangement links TRBV6-1 to TRBJ1-5; 7 positions match TRBD1. V trimming: 3 bases; J trimming: 2 bases; junction bases outside the gene matches: 10. Germline CDR1 reads MNHNS; CDR2 reads SASEGT. The CDR3 sequence is 17 residues long. This CDR3 is CASSEGTAFFGNQPQHF. In DNA form, the CDR3 reads TGTGCCAGCAGTGAGGGGACAGCCTTTTTTGGCAATCAGCCCCAGCATTTT.

CDR3 bases: TGTGCCAGCAGCGTAAGACCGACGCAGGAAGAGACCCAGTACTTC. This gives the protein CASSVRPTQEETQYF. The V call is TRBV9, the J call TRBJ2-5, with D unresolved. V lost 1 base and J 3 bases, leaving 13 bases between the germline ends. The V gene's germline CDR1 is SGDLS and CDR2 YYNGEE. CDR3 length: 15 residues.

This chain joins TRBV21-1 and TRBJ2-7; the D call in the table, TRBD1, was not verified against the DNA. TRBV21-1 is termed a pseudogene. This CDR3 contains 14 residues. CDR3 sequence: CASRHYREGYEQYF. In DNA form, the CDR3 reads TGTGCCAGCCGCCATTACAGGGAAGGGTACGAGCAGTACTTC.

The chain's CDR3 is CASSDPGPIGEKLFF. CDR3 DNA sequence: TGTGCCAGCAGTGACCCGGGTCCCATAGGTGAAAAACTGTTTTTT. V usage is TRBV25-1 and J usage is TRBJ1-4; D not certain. The CDR3 length is 15 residues. The ends were cut back, 3 bases at V and 7 bases at J, with 15 bases in the middle. The germline CDR1 and CDR2 sequences are MGHDK and SYGVNS. Together with reference TRBV25-1 and TRBJ1-4, the CDR3 gives the full variable domain: EADIYQTPRYLVIGTGKKITLECSQTMGHDKMYWYQQDPGMELHLIHYSYGVNSTEKGDLSSESTVSRIRTEHFPLTLESARPSHTSQYLCASSDPGPIGEKLFFGSGTQLSVL.

V is TRBV27 and J is TRBJ2-5; TRBD2 matches 16 bases. Germline CDR1 MNHEY, CDR2 SMNVEV (reference sequence). Losses at the gene ends were 6 bases for V and 0 bases for J; bases not matched to a gene: 7. The CDR3 runs to 18 residues. CDR3 DNA: TGTGCCAGCAGAAGTGGGACTAGCGGGAGGGGGTACCAAGAGACCCAGTACTTC. Translation: CASRSGTSGRGYQETQYF.

The genes are TRBV9 and TRBJ2-5; unclear D gene. CDR1 is SGDLS, CDR2 YYNGEE, per germline. The CDR3 extends over 13 amino acids. V was pared by 0 bases and J by 0 bases, with 3 bases between. CDR3 region: CASSVGDQETQYF. For the CDR3, the DNA is TGTGCCAGCAGCGTAGGCGACCAAGAGACCCAGTACTTC.

The genes are TRBV6-5 and TRBJ2-2, with TRBD2 identical over 9 bases. After removal of 5 bases from V and 4 bases from J, the junction contained 2 bases not matched to a gene. The CDR3 sequence is 14 residues long. Germline lookup yields CDR1 MNHEY and CDR2 SVGAGI. CDR3 in amino acids: CASSRTSATGELFF. The CDR3 DNA is TGTGCCAGCAGTCGGACTAGCGCCACCGGGGAGCTGTTTTTT.

This chain's CDR3 is CASSSRRNTEAFF. CDR3 DNA sequence: TGTGCCAGCAGCTCACGGAGGAACACTGAAGCTTTCTTT. The chain links TRBV11-2 to TRBJ1-1; D is ambiguous. The CDR3 length is 13 residues. The ends were cut back, 4 bases at V and 1 base at J, with 7 bases in the middle. Germline V gene sequence: CDR1 SGHAT, CDR2 FQNNGV.

The V call is TRBV11-3, the J call TRBJ2-1; 7 bases line up with TRBD2. This CDR3 has 16 residues. J lost 9 bases, V lost 1 base, and 12 bases had no gene match. Germline values: CDR1 SGHNT, CDR2 YENEEA. This CDR3 reads CASSLGRGGPISEQFF. The CDR3 bases are TGTGCCAGCAGCTTAGGTAGGGGAGGGCCGATTTCTGAGCAGTTCTTC.

The genes are TRBV7-9 and TRBJ1-4, with 9 nucleotides matching TRBD1. The CDR3 covers 16 residues. Trimming cost V 5 bases and J 5 bases; bases outside gene matches: 9. Germline CDR1 and CDR2: SEHNR and FQNEAQ (reference sequence). The CDR3 reads CASSPGTGITNEKLFF. The CDR3 nucleotides are TGTGCCAGCAGCCCCGGGACAGGGATAACGAATGAAAAACTGTTTTTT.

This rearrangement joins TRBV6-5 to TRBJ1-4; TRBD1 matches 7 bases. The CDR3 length is 15 residues. V was clipped by 6 bases and J by 7 bases; unmatched bases: 11. Germline CDR1 is MNHEY and CDR2 is SVGAGI. In DNA form, the CDR3 reads TGTGCCAGCAGCTTAACAGGGGCAACTCGTGAAAAACTGTTTTTT. It yields the protein CASSLTGATREKLFF.